The rows below give T cell receptor beta chains drawn from one sample of a study of CD4 T cells in relation to SARS-CoV-2 and coronaviruses. Repertoires were generated with immunoSEQ multiplex PCR, while TCRdb's copy carries only in-frame clones and drops some. The sample has approximately 11,000 clones, about 81% seen once; the top ten hold around 16%. No antigens are known for them. The sequenced sample consisted of CD4+ T cells from PBMCs, cultured in vitro. All receptors derive from a human donor in good health. Both conserved end residues are part of each CDR3. Each record gives: CDR3 DNA, CDR3 protein, D gene, clone size, J gene, CDR3 length, V gene. A D gene is named only where the DNA matches it firmly. Size tells how often a clone was seen (once, few, many) or the class of an expanded clone, and some rows leave it out.

DNA: TGTGCCAGCTCACCGGCCTCCTCCTACGTAGAGCAGTACTTC
CDR3: CASSPASSYVEQYF
D: .
size: few
J: TRBJ2-7
length: 14
V: TRBV18

DNA: TGTGCCAGCAGCAGGGCATCTAATGAAAAACTGTTTTTT
CDR3: CASSRASNEKLFF
D: .
size: .
J: TRBJ1-4
length: 13
V: TRBV7-3

DNA: TGTGCCAGCAGTCCCGGGACAGGGTACGAGCAGTACTTC
CDR3: CASSPGTGYEQYF
D: TRBD1
size: .
J: TRBJ2-7
length: 13
V: TRBV6-6

DNA: TGTGCCAGCAGCTTAGACAGGGGGCAGGAGGAGACCCAGTACTTC
CDR3: CASSLDRGQEETQYF
D: TRBD1
size: .
J: TRBJ2-5
length: 15
V: TRBV7-2

DNA: TGTGCCGGCAGTGAAGTTTACACAAGCTCCTACGAGCAGTACTTC
CDR3: CAGSEVYTSSYEQYF
D: .
size: .
J: TRBJ2-7
length: 15
V: TRBV6-1

DNA: TGTGCCAGCAGCCATAAAACGACAGGGGGCATAGGCTATGGCTACACCTTC
CDR3: CASSHKTTGGIGYGYTF
D: TRBD1
size: .
J: TRBJ1-2
length: 17
V: TRBV5-4

DNA: TGTGCCAGCAGCCCCCTCGGGACTAGCGATGAGCAGTTCTTC
CDR3: CASSPLGTSDEQFF
D: TRBD2
size: few
J: TRBJ2-1
length: 14
V: TRBV11-3

DNA: TGTGCCAGCAGTCCGACAGGAGGGAGAGGACACTACGAGCAGTACTTC
CDR3: CASSPTGGRGHYEQYF
D: .
size: .
J: TRBJ2-7
length: 16
V: TRBV28

DNA: TGTGCCAGCAGTGAAGCGACCGGGACCGGCGCTTTCTTT
CDR3: CASSEATGTGAFF
D: .
size: few
J: TRBJ1-1
length: 13
V: TRBV6-1

DNA: TGTGCCACCATGTCAGGTTTGTCCGGGGAGCTGTTTTTT
CDR3: CATMSGLSGELFF
D: .
size: few
J: TRBJ2-2
length: 13
V: TRBV24-1

DNA: TGTGCCAGCGTAGGTGGCTCCTATAATTCACCCCTCCACTTT
CDR3: CASVGGSYNSPLHF
D: .
size: few
J: TRBJ1-6
length: 14
V: TRBV21-1

DNA: TGTGCCAGCAGCTTTCCGGGGCCAAGCGAGCAGTACTTC
CDR3: CASSFPGPSEQYF
D: .
size: few
J: TRBJ2-7
length: 13
V: TRBV7-2

DNA: TGTGCCAGCAGTTCTACTAGCGGGAGACCGCCGAACACCGGGGAGCTGTTTTTT
CDR3: CASSSTSGRPPNTGELFF
D: TRBD2
size: .
J: TRBJ2-2
length: 18
V: TRBV6-2/TRBV6-3

DNA: TGCAGTGCTAGTCGGGCGGACACCTATAATTCACCCCTCCACTTT
CDR3: CSASRADTYNSPLHF
D: .
size: .
J: TRBJ1-6
length: 15
V: TRBV20-1

DNA: TGTGCCAGCAGCTCAAAACTAGCCCAAACAGATACGCAGTATTTT
CDR3: CASSSKLAQTDTQYF
D: .
size: .
J: TRBJ2-3
length: 15
V: TRBV7-9

DNA: TGTGCCAGCAGCGTCGAACAGGGTCCCTACGAGCAGTACTTC
CDR3: CASSVEQGPYEQYF
D: .
size: .
J: TRBJ2-7
length: 14
V: TRBV7-8

DNA: TGTGCCAGCAGCGCAGGACTAGCCCTTACAACGCAGTATTTT
CDR3: CASSAGLALTTQYF
D: TRBD2
size: .
J: TRBJ2-3
length: 14
V: TRBV13

DNA: TGTGCCAGCAGGGAAACAGAATCCTATGGCTACACCTTC
CDR3: CASRETESYGYTF
D: .
size: few
J: TRBJ1-2
length: 13
V: TRBV2

DNA: TGTGCCAGCAGCCAAGACAGGGTTGGTTCTGGTTTCTACACCTTC
CDR3: CASSQDRVGSGFYTF
D: .
size: .
J: TRBJ1-2
length: 15
V: TRBV4-2

DNA: TGTGCCAGCAGCAAAAACGAGGGAAACACCATATATTTT
CDR3: CASSKNEGNTIYF
D: .
size: .
J: TRBJ1-3
length: 13
V: TRBV6-5

DNA: TGTGCCAGCAGCCCGACCAGGGACACAACTGGAAACACCATATATTTT
CDR3: CASSPTRDTTGNTIYF
D: .
size: .
J: TRBJ1-3
length: 16
V: TRBV7-6

DNA: TGTGCCAGCTCAGAGCGGGCCTTTGGCACAGATACGCAGTATTTT
CDR3: CASSERAFGTDTQYF
D: .
size: .
J: TRBJ2-3
length: 15
V: TRBV2

DNA: TGTGCCAGCAGCTTAGCGCTAGGGGGGCAGTCCTACGAGCAGTACTTC
CDR3: CASSLALGGQSYEQYF
D: .
size: .
J: TRBJ2-7
length: 16
V: TRBV7-6

DNA: TGTGCCAGTAGTATCGGGACAGGAGCCCCCTACGAGCAGTACTTC
CDR3: CASSIGTGAPYEQYF
D: TRBD1
size: .
J: TRBJ2-7
length: 15
V: TRBV19

DNA: TGTGCCAGCAGCTTAAATGGGATGGCCGCCTACGAGCAGTACTTC
CDR3: CASSLNGMAAYEQYF
D: .
size: .
J: TRBJ2-7
length: 15
V: TRBV7-2

DNA: TGTGCCAGCAGTTACGGTTCAACAGGTTCCTACGAGCAGTACTTC
CDR3: CASSYGSTGSYEQYF
D: .
size: .
J: TRBJ2-7
length: 15
V: TRBV6-5

DNA: TGTGCCAGCAGAGGGGGTAGGGGGGATCAGCCCCAGCATTTT
CDR3: CASRGGRGDQPQHF
D: .
size: .
J: TRBJ1-5
length: 14
V: TRBV27

DNA: TGTGCCAGCAGTTTAATCCCTGCTCAGGAGCAGTACTTC
CDR3: CASSLIPAQEQYF
D: .
size: .
J: TRBJ2-7
length: 13
V: TRBV27

DNA: TGTGCCAGCAGTTTAAATAACTCACCCCTCCACTTT
CDR3: CASSLNNSPLHF
D: .
size: .
J: TRBJ1-6
length: 12
V: TRBV12-3/TRBV12-4

DNA: TGTGCCAGCAGCACCCGGGATACGCAGTATTTT
CDR3: CASSTRDTQYF
D: .
size: .
J: TRBJ2-3
length: 11
V: TRBV12-3/TRBV12-4

DNA: TGTGCCAGCAGTCCGAGGGGGGGGAGGTACGAGCAGTACTTC
CDR3: CASSPRGGRYEQYF
D: .
size: .
J: TRBJ2-7
length: 14
V: TRBV27

DNA: TGTGCCAGCAGTTACTCGATAAGGTTAAGGACTAGCCTATGGAATGAGCAGTTCTTC
CDR3: CASSYSIRLRTSLWNEQFF
D: TRBD2
size: .
J: TRBJ2-1
length: 19
V: TRBV6-2/TRBV6-3

DNA: TGCGCCAGCAGCAGGGGGAGGAGGGAGGTCACCGGGGAGCTGTTTTTT
CDR3: CASSRGRREVTGELFF
D: .
size: .
J: TRBJ2-2
length: 16
V: TRBV4-3

DNA: TGTGCCAGTAGCCCGGGGGGGGCAGAAAATCAGCCCCAGCATTTT
CDR3: CASSPGGAENQPQHF
D: .
size: few
J: TRBJ1-5
length: 15
V: TRBV19

DNA: TGTGCCAGCAGTTTAGACAGGGGGCCTGGAAACACCATATATTTT
CDR3: CASSLDRGPGNTIYF
D: TRBD1
size: .
J: TRBJ1-3
length: 15
V: TRBV27

DNA: TGTGCCAGCAGCTTGCAGGGCGGTGAGCCCCAGCATTTT
CDR3: CASSLQGGEPQHF
D: .
size: .
J: TRBJ1-5
length: 13
V: TRBV5-4

DNA: TGCGCCAGCAGCCCAGGGGATGGAAACATTCAGTACTTC
CDR3: CASSPGDGNIQYF
D: .
size: .
J: TRBJ2-4
length: 13
V: TRBV10-1

DNA: TGTGCCAGCTCACCGCTAGAGGGCTACGAGCAGTACTTC
CDR3: CASSPLEGYEQYF
D: .
size: .
J: TRBJ2-7
length: 13
V: TRBV18

DNA: TGTGCCAGCAGCGGACCGGGGAAGCGGGGATGGGACGAGCAGTACTTC
CDR3: CASSGPGKRGWDEQYF
D: TRBD2
size: once
J: TRBJ2-7
length: 16
V: TRBV9

DNA: TGTGCCAGCAGCCAAGACTGGGGGGCGGGTGGGGCCAACGTCCTGACTTTC
CDR3: CASSQDWGAGGANVLTF
D: .
size: .
J: TRBJ2-6
length: 17
V: TRBV3-1/TRBV3-2